A single sample is the source of the 7 T cell receptor beta chains below, sequenced in a study of T cells in Graves' hyperthyroidism and ophthalmopathy. Amplified TCR beta CDR3 regions derived from RNA transcripts. The study used the HTBI primer set for a first-round RT-PCR of the TCR CDR3. One entry per CDR3 protein results from TCRdb running MiXCR on the multiplex PCR reads. The sample lists roughly 500,000 distinct CDR3 sequences; 24% were seen once. Sequenced material: blood. The receptors here all came from a woman aged 30 to 39 with Graves' ophthalmopathy.

This clonotype came up many times. The V call is TRBV6-4, the J call TRBJ2-7, with TRBD1 matching over 10 bases. After removal of 8 bases from V and 1 base from J, the junction contained 20 bases not matched to a gene. This CDR3 has 19 amino acids. Germline CDR1 is MRHNA and CDR2 is SNTAGT. CDR3 protein: CASSPSGDRGLSWSYEQYF. CDR3 nucleotides: TGTGCCAGCTCTCCATCGGGGGACAGGGGTCTAAGTTGGTCCTACGAGCAGTACTTC.

This clonotype was recorded many times. The chain carries TRBV30 and TRBJ1-1, with D possibly being TRBD1 (6 bases). V shed 2 bases and J shed 3 bases, with 13 bases lying between them. The germline V gene encodes CDR1 GTSNPN and CDR2 SVGIG (reference sequence). The CDR3 extends over 14 amino acids. The CDR3 sequence: CAWSQGTGDTEAFF. CDR3 DNA sequence: TGTGCCTGGAGTCAGGGGACCGGGGACACTGAAGCTTTCTTT. The variable domain in full, completed from reference TRBV30 and TRBJ1-1, reads SQTIHQWPATLVQPVGSPLSLECTVEGTSNPNLYWYRQAAGRGLQLLFYSVGIGQISSEVPQNLSASRPQDRQFILSSKKLLLSDSGFYLCAWSQGTGDTEAFFGQGTRLTVV.

This clonotype was detected ten times or more. The chain joins TRBV6-1 to TRBJ2-3, with D possibly being TRBD1 (6 bases). V shed 6 bases and J shed 9 bases, with 16 bases lying between them. The CDR3 consists of 13 residues. Germline CDR1 and CDR2: MNHNS and SASEGT. CDR3 residues: CASRPTGYRTQYF. CDR3 coding DNA: TGTGCCAGCAGGCCGACAGGATACCGCACGCAGTATTTT.

The table lists this clonotype with many counts. The CDR3 bases are TGCGCCAGCAGCTTAACTTGGGGGGACTACGAGCAGTACTTC. Translation: CASSLTWGDYEQYF. The chain has TRBV5-1 and TRBJ2-7; possibly TRBD2 for D (6 bases). The V end was cut by 2 bases, the J end by 3 bases, with 12 bases between. In germline, CDR1 is SGHRS, CDR2 YFSETQ. The CDR3 is made up of 14 amino acids.

This rearrangement joins TRBV20-1 to TRBJ1-1; 12 positions match TRBD1. CDR3 size: 13 residues. Germline V gene lookup returns CDR1 DFQATT and CDR2 SNEGSKA (reference sequence). V lost 5 bases and J lost 6; bases outside the gene matches: 4. CDR3 bases: TGCAGTGCTGGGACAGGGGGCTCAGCTGAAGCTTTCTTT. Its protein is CSAGTGGSAEAFF.

This clonotype was seen just once. This chain links TRBV6-2 or TRBV6-3 with TRBJ1-2; D may be TRBD1 (5 bases). The CDR3 loop spans 18 amino acids. Trimming shortened V by 0 bases and J by 1 base, and 18 bases separated the two germline ends. Germline V gene data show CDR1 as MNHEY and CDR2 as SVGEGT. CDR3 in amino acids: CASSYSSGGGSFNYGYTF. The CDR3 DNA follows: TGTGCCAGCAGTTACTCGAGCGGGGGAGGGTCGTTTAACTATGGCTACACCTTC.

This clonotype was seen ten or more times. The chain employs TRBV6-5 and TRBJ2-7; D assignment may be TRBD1 or TRBD2 (6 bases each). Per germline, CDR1 MNHEY and CDR2 SVGAGI. Trimming took 8 bases from V and 5 from J, leaving 37 bases between them. The CDR3 is made up of 20 amino acids. The CDR3 bases are TGTGCCAGCCAGGTTCGACGGGGGCGGCTTTTCGAGGGTGATCTCCACGAGCAGTACTTC. Its protein product is CASQVRRGRLFEGDLHEQYF.